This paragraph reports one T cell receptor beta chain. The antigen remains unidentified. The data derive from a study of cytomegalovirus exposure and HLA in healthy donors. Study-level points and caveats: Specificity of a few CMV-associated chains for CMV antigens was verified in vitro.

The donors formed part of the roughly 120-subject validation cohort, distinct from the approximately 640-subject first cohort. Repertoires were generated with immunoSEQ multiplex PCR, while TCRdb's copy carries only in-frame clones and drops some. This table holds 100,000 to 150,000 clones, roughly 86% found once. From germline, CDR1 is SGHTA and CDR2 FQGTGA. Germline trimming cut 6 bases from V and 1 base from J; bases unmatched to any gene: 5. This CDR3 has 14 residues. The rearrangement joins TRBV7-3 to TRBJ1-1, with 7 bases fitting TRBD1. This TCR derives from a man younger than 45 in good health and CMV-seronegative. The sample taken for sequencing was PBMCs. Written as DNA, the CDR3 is TGTGCCAGCAGTCGACAGGGCTCGAACACTGAAGCTTTCTTT. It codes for CASSRQGSNTEAFF.